The rows below give T cell receptor beta chains drawn from one sample of a study of shared clonotypes between healthy human individuals. The protocol was immunoSEQ multiplex PCR, while the TCRdb copy is restricted to in-frame clones and leaves out a portion. The data show 1,500,000 or so clones, around 95% seen once. Sequencing was performed on naive CD4+ T cells sorted from blood. These receptors originate from a man aged 25 to 45 in good health. Both conserved end residues are part of each CDR3. The order of the fields is J gene, CDR3 length, V gene, CDR3 protein.

J gene: TRBJ2-2
CDR3 length: 15
V gene: TRBV5-1
CDR3 protein: CASSRIAANTGELFF

J gene: TRBJ2-1
CDR3 length: 15
V gene: TRBV18
CDR3 protein: CASSGLPPPNNEQFF

J gene: TRBJ1-5
CDR3 length: 14
V gene: TRBV4-1
CDR3 protein: CASSQAGGEQPQHF

J gene: TRBJ1-3
CDR3 length: 12
V gene: TRBV6-1
CDR3 protein: CASSESGPKEYF

J gene: TRBJ2-6
CDR3 length: 16
V gene: TRBV4-3
CDR3 protein: CASSQAPSSGANVLTF

J gene: TRBJ2-6
CDR3 length: 13
V gene: TRBV11-2
CDR3 protein: CASSLTGANVLTF

J gene: TRBJ2-1
CDR3 length: 14
V gene: TRBV7-7
CDR3 protein: CASSNKDHSNEQFF

J gene: TRBJ2-1
CDR3 length: 15
V gene: TRBV29-1
CDR3 protein: CSVEGYLLRYNEQFF

J gene: TRBJ2-1
CDR3 length: 14
V gene: TRBV10-1
CDR3 protein: CASSGTGAGNEQFF

J gene: TRBJ2-7
CDR3 length: 15
V gene: TRBV6-5
CDR3 protein: CASSPWVADSYEQYF

J gene: TRBJ2-3
CDR3 length: 11
V gene: TRBV20-1
CDR3 protein: CSVKTGDTQYF

J gene: TRBJ2-3
CDR3 length: 15
V gene: TRBV5-1
CDR3 protein: CASSFSRASTDTQYF

J gene: TRBJ2-2
CDR3 length: 14
V gene: TRBV19
CDR3 protein: CASKGRGATGELFF